The clone carrying this T cell receptor (beta chain) occurred once. The sample comes from a study of blood T cell repertoires in COVID-19. Study-wide context: Acute and convalescent COVID-19 samples came from the United States, Italy and Spain. PBMCs, B-cell-depleted T cells, or T cells provided the cDNA or gDNA that made up the material.

Original handling: Estimates of nucleated cell counts were drawn from the amplification of reference gene primers. Measured with immunoSEQ multiplex PCR; TCRdb has only the in-frame clones, and not every one. The V and J calls and the clone size are those of that table, but D and trimming were determined from the DNA. This table holds some 130,000 clones, approximately 82% found once. The CDR3 is 14 residues long. The V and J ends lost 2 bases and 0 bases respectively, with 6 bases between them. The source material was peripheral blood. This sequence was found in a man aged 35-49 years with active or convalescent COVID-19. The chain uses TRBV5-3 and TRBJ1-3; D remains unclear. TRBV5-3 belongs to the ORF category, with a function that is uncertain. CDR3 nucleotide sequence: TGTGCCAGAAGCTTCACAAGCTCTGGAAACACCATATATTTT. This sequence encodes CARSFTSSGNTIYF.